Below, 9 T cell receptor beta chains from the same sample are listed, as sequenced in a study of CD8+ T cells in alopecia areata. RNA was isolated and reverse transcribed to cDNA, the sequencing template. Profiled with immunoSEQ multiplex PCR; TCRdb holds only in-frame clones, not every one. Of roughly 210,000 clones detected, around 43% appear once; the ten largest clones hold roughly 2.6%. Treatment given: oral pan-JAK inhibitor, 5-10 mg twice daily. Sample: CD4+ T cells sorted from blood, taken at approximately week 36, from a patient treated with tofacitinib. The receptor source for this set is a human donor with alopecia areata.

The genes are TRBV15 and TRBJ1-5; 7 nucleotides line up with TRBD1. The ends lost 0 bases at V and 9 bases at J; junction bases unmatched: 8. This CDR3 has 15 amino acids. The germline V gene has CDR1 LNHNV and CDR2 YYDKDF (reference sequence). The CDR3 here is CATSRERDSGGPQHF. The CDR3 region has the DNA TGTGCCACCAGCAGAGAACGGGACAGCGGAGGGCCCCAGCATTTT. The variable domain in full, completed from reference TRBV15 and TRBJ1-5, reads DAMVIQNPRYQVTQFGKPVTLSCSQTLNHNVMYWYQQKSSQAPKLLFHYYDKDFNNEADTPDNFQSRRPNTSFCFLDIRSPGLGDTAMYLCATSRERDSGGPQHFGDGTRLSIL.

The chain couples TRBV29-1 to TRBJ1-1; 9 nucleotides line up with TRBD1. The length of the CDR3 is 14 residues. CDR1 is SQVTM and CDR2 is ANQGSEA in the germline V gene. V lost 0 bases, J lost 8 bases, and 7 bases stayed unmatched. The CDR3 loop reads CSVEDTPGTGEAFF. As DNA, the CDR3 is TGCAGCGTTGAAGATACCCCCGGGACAGGGGAAGCTTTCTTT.

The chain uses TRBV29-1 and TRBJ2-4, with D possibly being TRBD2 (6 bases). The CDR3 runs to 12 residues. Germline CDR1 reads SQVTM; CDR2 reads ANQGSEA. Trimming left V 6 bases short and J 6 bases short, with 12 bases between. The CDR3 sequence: CSVPTRGNIQYF. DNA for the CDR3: TGCAGCGTCCCGACTAGGGGAAACATTCAGTACTTC.

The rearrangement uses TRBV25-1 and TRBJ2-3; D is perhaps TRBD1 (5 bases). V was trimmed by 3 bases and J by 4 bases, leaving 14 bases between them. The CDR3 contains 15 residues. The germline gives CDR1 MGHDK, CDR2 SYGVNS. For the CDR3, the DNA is TGTGCCAGCAGTGACCCTTCTCCAGGGCCAGATACGCAGTATTTT. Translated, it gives CASSDPSPGPDTQYF.

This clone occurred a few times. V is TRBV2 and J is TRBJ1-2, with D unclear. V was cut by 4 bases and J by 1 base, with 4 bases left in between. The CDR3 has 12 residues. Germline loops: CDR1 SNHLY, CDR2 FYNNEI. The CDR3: CASSGVNYGYTF. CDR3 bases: TGTGCCAGCAGTGGAGTTAACTATGGCTACACCTTC. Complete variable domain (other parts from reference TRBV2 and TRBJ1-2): EPEVTQTPSHQVTQMGQEVILRCVPISNHLYFYWYRQILGQKVEFLVSFYNNEISEKSEIFDDQFSVERPDGSNFTLKIRSTKLEDSAMYFCASSGVNYGYTFGSGTRLTVV.

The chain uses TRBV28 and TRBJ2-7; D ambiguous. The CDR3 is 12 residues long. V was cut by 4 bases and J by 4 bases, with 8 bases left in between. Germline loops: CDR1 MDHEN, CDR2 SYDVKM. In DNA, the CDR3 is TGTGCCAGCAGTTCGACCCGTTACGAGCAGTACTTC. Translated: CASSSTRYEQYF.

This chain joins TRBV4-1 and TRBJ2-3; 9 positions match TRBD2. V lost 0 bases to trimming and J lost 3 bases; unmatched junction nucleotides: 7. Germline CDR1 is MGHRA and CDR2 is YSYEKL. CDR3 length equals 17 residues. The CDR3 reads CASSQESTSGPTDTQYF. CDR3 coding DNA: TGCGCCAGCAGCCAAGAATCAACTAGCGGGCCTACAGATACGCAGTATTTT.

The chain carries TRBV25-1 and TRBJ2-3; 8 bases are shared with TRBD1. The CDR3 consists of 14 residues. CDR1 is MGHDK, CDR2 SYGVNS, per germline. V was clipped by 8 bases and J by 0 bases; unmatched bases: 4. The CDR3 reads CASRDRGSTDTQYF. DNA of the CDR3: TGTGCCAGCCGCGACAGGGGAAGCACAGATACGCAGTATTTT.

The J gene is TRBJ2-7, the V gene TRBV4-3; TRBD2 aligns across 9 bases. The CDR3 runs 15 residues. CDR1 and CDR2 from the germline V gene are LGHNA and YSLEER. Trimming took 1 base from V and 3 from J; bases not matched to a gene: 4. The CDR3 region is CASSQVPSGDYEQYF. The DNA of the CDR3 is TGCGCCAGCAGCCAAGTACCTAGCGGGGACTACGAGCAGTACTTC.